This TCR beta chain was recovered during a study of post-analysis software for immune sequencing data. Trimming left V 1 base short and J 10 bases short, with 13 bases between. The germline CDR1 and CDR2 sequences are KGHDR and SFDVKD. There are 14 residues in the CDR3. A remark on this clonotype: Its antigen remains unidentified.

General study results and limits: Samples made in the same batch grouped tightly together by F measure. A handful of TRBV segments were significantly more frequent in patients than in controls. TRBV5-6, TRBV5-1 and TRBV20-1 were among these segments. For normalized Chao1 diversity, multiple sclerosis patients scored significantly lower than controls did.

Incorporated into the TCR beta cDNA libraries were unique molecular identifiers, which served to reduce PCR and sequencing biases. T cells numbering about 0.9 to 11 million gave rise to around 460,000 cDNA molecules. TCRdb passed the PCR reads through MiXCR, listing each CDR3 protein once. This table holds 350,000 to 500,000 distinct CDR3 sequences, over 30% found once. Specimen: blood. This chain links TRBV24-1 with TRBJ2-1; D is perhaps TRBD1 or TRBD2 (5 bases each). The receptor comes from a girl aged 2 to 9 with multiple sclerosis. The CDR3 nucleotides read TGTGCCACCAGTGATTTCGGGACCCCCAAAGAGCAGTTCTTC. It translates to CATSDFGTPKEQFF.